This T cell receptor beta chain emerged from a study of beta chain features in type 1 diabetes. TCRB transcripts that were expressed got sequenced, as all of the isolated RNA had been reverse transcribed. Repertoires were generated with immunoSEQ multiplex PCR, while TCRdb's copy carries only in-frame clones and drops some. The table lists 300,000 to 350,000 clones, roughly 14% of them singletons, with roughly 0.016% in the top ten. Study observations and caveats: The naive, central memory and Treg TCRB repertoires looked more alike in patients than they did in healthy donors. Sequencing from cDNA could over-represent high-TCR-expressing cells. Moderate yet significant TCRB CDR3 shortening was seen in Type 1 diabetes patients in all four CD4+ subsets.

This clone has a single count. Its matching antigen is unknown. The authors took one heparinised blood draw, averaging about 120 mL, from each donor. The V gene lost 0 bases and the J gene lost 6 bases, with 8 bases spanning the gap. The CDR3 has 14 residues. CDR1 and CDR2 (germline): MNHEY, SVGAGI. V usage is TRBV6-5 and J usage is TRBJ1-4, with TRBD1 as a possible D gene (6 bases). The sample consisted of naive CD4+ T cells from blood. This TCR was recovered from a woman between 18 and 30 years old with type 1 diabetes. CDR3 DNA sequence: TGTGCCAGCAGTTACTCGTCAGGGGATGAAAAACTGTTTTTT. Translation: CASSYSSGDEKLFF.